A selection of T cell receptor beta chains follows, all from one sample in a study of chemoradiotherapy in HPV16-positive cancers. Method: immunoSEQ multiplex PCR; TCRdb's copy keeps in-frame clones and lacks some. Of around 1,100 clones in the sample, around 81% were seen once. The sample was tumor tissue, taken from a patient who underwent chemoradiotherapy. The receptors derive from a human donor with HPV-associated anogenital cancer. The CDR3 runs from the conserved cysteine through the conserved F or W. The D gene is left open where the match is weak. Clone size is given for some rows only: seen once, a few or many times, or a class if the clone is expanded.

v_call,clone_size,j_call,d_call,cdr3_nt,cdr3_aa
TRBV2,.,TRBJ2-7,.,TGTGCCAGCAGTGAAAGGTCGGAAGGACCCTACGAGCAGTACTTC,CASSERSEGPYEQYF
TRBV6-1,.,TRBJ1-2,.,TGTGCCAGCAGACAAGAATATGGCTACACCTTC,CASRQEYGYTF
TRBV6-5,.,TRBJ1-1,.,TGTGCCAGCCGGGGGGTGGGGAACACTGAAGCTTTCTTT,CASRGVGNTEAFF
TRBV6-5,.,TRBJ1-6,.,TGTGCCAGCAGTTACTCCGGGACATTTAGTTCACCCCTCCACTTT,CASSYSGTFSSPLHF
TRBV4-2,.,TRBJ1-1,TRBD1,TGTGCCAGCAGCCGAGAAACCGGGACAGGGGACACTGAAGCTTTCTTT,CASSRETGTGDTEAFF
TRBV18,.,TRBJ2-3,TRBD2,TGTGCCAGCTCGCTAAGCGGGGGGGCTTACGATACGCAGTATTTT,CASSLSGGAYDTQYF
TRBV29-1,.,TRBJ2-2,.,TGCAGCGTTGCCGGCCGGGGAAAAAACACCGGGGAGCTGTTTTTT,CSVAGRGKNTGELFF
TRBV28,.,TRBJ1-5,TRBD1,TGTGCCAGCAGTCCACAGACAGGGTCTAGGAGCAATCAGCCCCAGCATTTT,CASSPQTGSRSNQPQHF
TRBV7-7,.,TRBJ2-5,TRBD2,TGTGCCAGCAGCCCCCGACTAGCGGGAGTCACAGAGACCCAGTACTTC,CASSPRLAGVTETQYF
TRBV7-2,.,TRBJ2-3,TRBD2,TGTGCCAGCAGCTTAGGGCGATCGGGGGGGGCCGCAGATACGCAGTATTTT,CASSLGRSGGAADTQYF
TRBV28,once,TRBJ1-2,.,TGTGCCAGCAGTTTATTACAGGGAAAGAGCTATGGCTACACCTTC,CASSLLQGKSYGYTF
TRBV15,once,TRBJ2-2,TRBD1,TGTGCCACCAAGGGGGACAGGGACACCGGGGAGCTGTTTTTT,CATKGDRDTGELFF
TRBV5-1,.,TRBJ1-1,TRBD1,TGCGCCAGCAGACCCTCTCAGGGGGTTGTGGCTTTCTTT,CASRPSQGVVAFF
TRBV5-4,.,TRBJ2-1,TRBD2,TGTGCCAGCAGTTCTAGCGGGGGGGTCTTTAATGAGCAGTTCTTC,CASSSSGGVFNEQFF
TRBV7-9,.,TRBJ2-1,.,TGTGCCAGCAGCTTAGGGCAGGGAAATGACAATGAGCAGTTCTTC,CASSLGQGNDNEQFF
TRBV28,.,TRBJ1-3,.,TGTGCCAGCAGTTTGGGACAAGTCTCTGGAAACACCATATATTTT,CASSLGQVSGNTIYF
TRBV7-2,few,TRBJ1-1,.,TGTGCCAGCAGCTTATCGCGCGGTACGGCTTTCTTT,CASSLSRGTAFF
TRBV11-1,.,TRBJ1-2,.,TGTGCCAGCAGCCTAAGTGGCTGGGACCTCCGGGAGGCTAACTATGGCTACACCTTC,CASSLSGWDLREANYGYTF
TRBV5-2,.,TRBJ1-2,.,TGTGCCAGCAATGATTGTGAGAGTACGAAGACCTATGGCTACACCTTC,CASNDCESTKTYGYTF
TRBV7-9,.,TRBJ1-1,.,TGTGCCAGCAGCTTAGACGTCACTGAAGCTTTCTTT,CASSLDVTEAFF
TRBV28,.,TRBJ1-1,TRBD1,TGTGCCACCCGCGACAGGGGTAATTCGCGTAACACTGAAGCTTTCTTT,CATRDRGNSRNTEAFF
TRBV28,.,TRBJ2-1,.,TGTGCCAGCAGTTTAACGGGGGGCTACGATGAGCAGTTCTTC,CASSLTGGYDEQFF
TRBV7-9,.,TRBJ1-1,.,TGTGCCAGCAGCTTGGATATGAACACTGAAGCTTTCTTT,CASSLDMNTEAFF
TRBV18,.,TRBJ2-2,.,TGTGCCAGCCAGGTCATCGGGGCCGGGGAGCTGTTTTTT,CASQVIGAGELFF
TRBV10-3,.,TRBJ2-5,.,TGTGCCATCAGTGATTTGATAGGGGGACGGGAGACCCAGTACTTC,CAISDLIGGRETQYF
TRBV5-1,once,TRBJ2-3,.,TGCGCCAGCAGCTTCACGGGAAAGGTAGATACGCAGTATTTT,CASSFTGKVDTQYF
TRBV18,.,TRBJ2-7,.,TGTGCCAGCTTTCACCAGGACCAGGGACCCTACGAGCAGTACTTC,CASFHQDQGPYEQYF
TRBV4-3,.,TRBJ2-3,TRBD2,TGCGCCAGCAGCCTGGAAGCGGGATCATCAGATACGCAGTATTTT,CASSLEAGSSDTQYF
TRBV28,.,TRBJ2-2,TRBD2,TGTGCCAGCAGTGTACGGACTAGCGGGGGGGCGAACACCGGGGAGCTGTTTTTT,CASSVRTSGGANTGELFF
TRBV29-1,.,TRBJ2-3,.,TGCAGCGTTGACCAAAACGGGTGGCCGGCAGATACGCAGTATTTT,CSVDQNGWPADTQYF
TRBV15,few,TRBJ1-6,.,TGTGCCACCAGCAGGGACAGCGGCCATAATTCACCCCTCCACTTT,CATSRDSGHNSPLHF
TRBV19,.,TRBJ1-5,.,TGTGCCAGTAAAGCGGCAGGACAACTCTTCAATCAGCCCCAGCATTTT,CASKAAGQLFNQPQHF
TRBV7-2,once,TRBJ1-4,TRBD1,TGTGCCAGCAGCCCAACAGGGGAGGGGGAAAAACTGTTTTTT,CASSPTGEGEKLFF
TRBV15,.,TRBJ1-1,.,TGTGCCACCAGCAGACTGGGGGGGGTGACTTTCTTT,CATSRLGGVTFF
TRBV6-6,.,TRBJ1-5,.,TGTGCCAGCAGTTACTCGGGGGGCCAAGGCAATCAGCCCCAGCATTTT,CASSYSGGQGNQPQHF
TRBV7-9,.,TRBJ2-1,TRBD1,TGTGCCAGCAGCCTCCGGGACAGGGAATACAATGAGCAGTTCTTC,CASSLRDREYNEQFF
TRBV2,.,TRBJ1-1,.,TGTGCCAGCACCAAAAACCGGGACGGGAACACTGAAGCTTTCTTT,CASTKNRDGNTEAFF
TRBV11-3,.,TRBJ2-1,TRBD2,TGTGCCAGCAGGTTGGCGGGAGGGCCCGATGAGCAGTTCTTC,CASRLAGGPDEQFF
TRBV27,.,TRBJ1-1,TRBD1,TGTGCCAGCAGTTTATCACGGGACAGGAAAGCTTTCTTT,CASSLSRDRKAFF
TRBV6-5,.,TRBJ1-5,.,TGTGCCAGCAGTACCCTCCAGGGGAGCAATCAGCCCCAGCATTTT,CASSTLQGSNQPQHF
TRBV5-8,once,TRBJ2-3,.,TGTGCCAGCAGCTTGGGTGGGCAGGGCTACACAGATACGCAGTATTTT,CASSLGGQGYTDTQYF
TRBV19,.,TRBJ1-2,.,TGTGCCAGTAGTATAAGCATGCGGGCTGGCTACACCTTC,CASSISMRAGYTF
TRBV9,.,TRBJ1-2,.,TGTGCCAGCAGCCCTAGGGATACTGGCTACACCTTC,CASSPRDTGYTF
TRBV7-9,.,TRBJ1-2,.,TGTGCCAGCAGCCCCGGACAGAACTATGGCTACACCTTC,CASSPGQNYGYTF
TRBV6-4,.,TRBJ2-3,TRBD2,TGTGCCAGCAGTCAAGCGGGAGAAGGAGATACGCAGTATTTT,CASSQAGEGDTQYF
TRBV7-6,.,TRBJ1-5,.,TGTGCCAGCAGCCAGGGGTTGGGCAATCAGCCCCAGCATTTT,CASSQGLGNQPQHF
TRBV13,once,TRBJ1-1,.,TGTGCCAGCAGTTGGTTGACGGGGGCACCTGAAGCTTTCTTT,CASSWLTGAPEAFF
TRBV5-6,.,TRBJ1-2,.,TGTGCCAGCAGCTTGTTTAGGACAGCTAACTATGGCTACACCTTC,CASSLFRTANYGYTF
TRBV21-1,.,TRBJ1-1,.,TGTGCCAGCAGCGCCCTTAGGACAGAGGACACTGAAGCTTTCTTT,CASSALRTEDTEAFF
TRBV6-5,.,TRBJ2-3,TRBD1,TGTGCCAGCAGTTCCAGGGGGCGGGCAGATACGCAGTATTTT,CASSSRGRADTQYF
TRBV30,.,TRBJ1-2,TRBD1,TGTGCCTGGAGTACCCAGGGGGCCTATTATGGCTACACCTTC,CAWSTQGAYYGYTF
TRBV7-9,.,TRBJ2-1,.,TGTGCCAGCAGCTTCGGCGGAAACAATGAGCAGTTCTTC,CASSFGGNNEQFF
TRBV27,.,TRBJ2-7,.,TGTGCCAGCAGTTTAAAGGGCGGACCCTACGAGCAGTACTTC,CASSLKGGPYEQYF
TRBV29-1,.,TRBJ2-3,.,TGCAGCGTGCTCGTGACAGGCCACAGGGATACGCAGTATTTT,CSVLVTGHRDTQYF